These T cell receptor beta chains were read from a single sample in a study of long-term antiretroviral therapy in people with HIV. TCRdb keeps only in-frame clones here, not all; method: immunoSEQ multiplex PCR. The table has 25,000 to 30,000 clones, around four fifths seen once. The sample in question was unsorted PBMCs, obtained 0.8 years before starting antiretroviral therapy. These receptors all come from a man younger than 30 with HIV. Each CDR3 is given with its conserved first and last residue. The D gene is left open where the match is weak. Rows give clone size only sometimes, using once, few, many, or a class for an expanded clone.

TRBV10-3	-	-	TRBJ1-4	CAIPSPRPPSPNEKLFF	TGTGCCATCCCCAGCCCGCGGCCGCCATCACCTAATGAAAAACTGTTTTTT
TRBV29-1	-	-	TRBJ1-1	CSVLRVLNTEAFF	TGCAGCGTTCTGAGGGTTTTGAACACTGAAGCTTTCTTT
TRBV5-6	-	-	TRBJ2-3	CASSLGQGGGTQYF	TGTGCCAGCAGCCTTGGACAGGGAGGGGGTACGCAGTATTTT
TRBV7-9	-	TRBD2	TRBJ2-1	CASSPRIAGGHNEQFF	TGTGCCAGCAGCCCCAGGATAGCGGGAGGGCACAATGAGCAGTTCTTC
TRBV5-1	-	-	TRBJ2-7	CASSWGSGSYEQYF	TGCGCCAGCAGCTGGGGGTCAGGATCCTACGAGCAGTACTTC
TRBV6-1	-	TRBD1	TRBJ1-3	CASSERFRQGGGGNTIYF	TGTGCCAGCAGTGAAAGATTTCGACAGGGAGGTGGAGGAAACACCATATATTTT
TRBV10-3	-	-	TRBJ2-7	CAISEGQVNEQYF	TGTGCCATCAGTGAAGGGCAGGTTAACGAGCAGTACTTC
TRBV27	once	-	TRBJ2-5	CASSLLRAKETQYF	TGTGCCAGCAGTTTACTCCGGGCGAAAGAGACCCAGTACTTC
TRBV5-4	-	-	TRBJ2-7	CASSSEPTSRHEQYF	TGTGCCAGCAGCTCCGAACCGACTAGTCGCCACGAGCAGTACTTC
TRBV11-2	-	-	TRBJ1-4	CASSLRWGAGTEKLFF	TGTGCCAGCAGCTTAAGGTGGGGGGCTGGGACTGAAAAACTGTTTTTT
TRBV7-3	-	TRBD2	TRBJ2-2	CASSKLAGGPVTGELFF	TGTGCCAGCAGCAAACTAGCGGGGGGGCCGGTCACCGGGGAGCTGTTTTTT
TRBV10-1	-	-	TRBJ2-3	CASSENLVTDTQYF	TGCGCCAGCAGCGAGAACCTAGTGACAGATACGCAGTATTTT
TRBV30	-	-	TRBJ2-7	CAWSVGAAYEQYF	TGTGCCTGGAGTGTGGGGGCGGCCTACGAGCAGTACTTC
TRBV11-2	-	-	TRBJ2-1	CASTPPLLYNEQFF	TGTGCCAGCACCCCCCCACTTTTGTACAATGAGCAGTTCTTC
TRBV5-6	-	TRBD1	TRBJ1-5	CASSLTQGVGNQPQHF	TGTGCCAGCAGCTTGACACAGGGGGTTGGCAATCAGCCCCAGCATTTT
TRBV30	-	TRBD1	TRBJ1-6	CAWGRQGRDRSPLHF	TGTGCCTGGGGTAGACAGGGAAGGGACCGCTCACCCCTCCACTTT
TRBV28	-	-	TRBJ1-1	CASRGLSRNTEAFF	TGTGCCAGCAGGGGTCTCTCCAGGAACACTGAAGCTTTCTTT
TRBV19	-	-	TRBJ1-1	CASSNGAGNTEAFF	TGTGCCAGTAGTAATGGGGCAGGGAACACTGAAGCTTTCTTT
TRBV29-1	-	-	TRBJ2-7	CSVAETGRYEQYF	TGCAGCGTTGCCGAGACGGGGCGTTACGAGCAGTACTTC
TRBV19	few	-	TRBJ1-1	CASSPVENTEAFF	TGTGCCAGTAGCCCCGTTGAGAACACTGAAGCTTTCTTT
TRBV6-4	-	-	TRBJ2-5	CASSEGASGQETQYF	TGTGCCAGCAGTGAGGGGGCTAGCGGCCAAGAGACCCAGTACTTC
TRBV15	-	-	TRBJ2-5	CATSRAGDTGETQYF	TGTGCCACCAGCAGAGCGGGGGACACGGGAGAGACCCAGTACTTC
TRBV7-9	-	-	TRBJ2-7	CASSRDYEQYF	TGTGCCAGCAGCAGGGACTACGAGCAGTACTTC
TRBV11-2	-	-	TRBJ2-7	CASSLSARGAYYEQYF	TGTGCCAGCAGCTTATCAGCGAGGGGGGCCTACTACGAGCAGTACTTC
TRBV18	-	-	TRBJ2-7	CASSPTRSSYEQYF	TGTGCCAGCTCACCTACCCGCTCCTCCTACGAGCAGTACTTC
TRBV2	medium-sized	-	TRBJ1-5	CASNEAYNQPQHF	TGTGCCAGCAACGAGGCCTACAATCAGCCCCAGCATTTT
TRBV5-5	-	-	TRBJ2-1	CASSLALGGSKNEQFF	TGTGCCAGCAGCTTGGCCCTAGGGGGGAGTAAGAATGAGCAGTTCTTC
TRBV4-1	-	TRBD1	TRBJ2-7	CASSQPGTGVVEQYF	TGCGCCAGCAGCCAGCCCGGGACAGGGGTAGTCGAGCAGTACTTC
TRBV7-9	-	TRBD2	TRBJ2-3	CASSLEIAGGNF	TGTGCCAGCAGCTTAGAAATCGCGGGAGGAAATTTT
TRBV6-1	-	-	TRBJ1-4	CASSVIFGARDRGNNEKLFF	TGTGCCAGCAGTGTAATTTTCGGGGCCAGGGATCGAGGGAATAATGAAAAACTGTTTTTT
TRBV21-1	-	-	TRBJ1-4	CASIPGPNEKLFF	TGTGCCAGCATCCCAGGCCCTAATGAAAAACTGTTTTTT
TRBV5-5	few	TRBD1	TRBJ2-3	CASSLQGATDTQYF	TGTGCCAGCAGCTTGCAGGGGGCCACAGATACGCAGTATTTT
TRBV5-1	-	-	TRBJ2-3	CASSSSADTQYF	TGCGCCAGCAGCTCTAGCGCAGATACGCAGTATTTT
TRBV10-3	-	-	TRBJ2-1	CAISQVGSNNEQFF	TGTGCCATCAGTCAAGTCGGGTCGAACAATGAGCAGTTCTTC
TRBV30	-	-	TRBJ1-5	CAWRGSGQPQHF	TGTGCCTGGAGAGGGAGCGGTCAGCCCCAGCATTTT
TRBV7-8	-	-	TRBJ2-1	CASSLREEGNEQFF	TGTGCCAGCAGCTTAAGAGAGGAGGGGAATGAGCAGTTCTTC
TRBV9	-	TRBD1	TRBJ2-7	CASSVGDRNYEQYF	TGTGCCAGCAGCGTAGGGGACAGGAACTACGAGCAGTACTTC
TRBV10-2	-	TRBD1	TRBJ2-7	CASSYRGAYEQYF	TGCGCCAGCAGTTACAGGGGTGCCTACGAGCAGTACTTC
TRBV7-6	-	-	TRBJ2-7	CASSLGAGPAYEQYF	TGTGCCAGCAGCTTAGGTGCAGGGCCAGCCTACGAGCAGTACTTC
TRBV5-1	-	TRBD1	TRBJ1-2	CASSPTGGDGYGYTF	TGCGCCAGCAGCCCCACAGGGGGCGACGGCTATGGCTACACCTTC
TRBV5-1	few	-	TRBJ2-7	CASSTNGLTMIGYEQYF	TGCGCCAGCAGCACAAACGGACTGACTATGATCGGCTACGAGCAGTACTTC
TRBV9	-	-	TRBJ2-5	CASSVGEAQETQYF	TGTGCCAGCAGCGTAGGGGAAGCCCAAGAGACCCAGTACTTC
TRBV19	-	TRBD1	TRBJ1-4	CASNRGRYNEKLFF	TGTGCCAGTAACAGGGGGCGGTATAATGAAAAACTGTTTTTT
TRBV4-1	-	-	TRBJ2-3	CASSQAAMATQYF	TGCGCCAGCAGCCAAGCAGCCATGGCTACGCAGTATTTT
TRBV30	once	-	TRBJ1-1	CAWSQILNTEAFF	TGTGCCTGGAGTCAGATCCTGAACACTGAAGCTTTCTTT
TRBV27	few	TRBD1	TRBJ1-2	CASSLEGAGGYTF	TGTGCCAGCAGTTTAGAGGGGGCGGGTGGCTACACCTTC
TRBV2	few	TRBD1	TRBJ1-1	CASSGGQGSMNTEAFF	TGTGCCAGCAGTGGGGGACAGGGCTCCATGAACACTGAAGCTTTCTTT
TRBV30	-	TRBD1	TRBJ1-6	CAYQPGGRSYNSPLHF	TGTGCCTACCAGCCAGGGGGTCGCTCCTATAATTCACCCCTCCACTTT
TRBV19	-	-	TRBJ2-7	CASSIPGISYEQYF	TGTGCCAGTAGTATCCCAGGGATAAGCTACGAGCAGTACTTC
TRBV5-1	-	-	TRBJ2-1	CASSFDRPYNEQFF	TGCGCCAGCAGCTTTGACAGGCCCTACAATGAGCAGTTCTTC
TRBV4-1	-	TRBD1	TRBJ1-5	CASSHWPGQDNQPQHF	TGCGCCAGCAGCCACTGGCCGGGACAGGATAATCAGCCCCAGCATTTT
TRBV19	-	TRBD1	TRBJ2-7	CASSRRDRVSSEQYF	TGTGCCAGTAGTAGGAGGGACAGGGTCTCTTCCGAGCAGTACTTC
TRBV6-1	-	-	TRBJ2-7	CASSEQDYEQYF	TGTGCCAGCAGTGAACAGGACTACGAGCAGTACTTC